These 19 T cell receptor beta chains were sequenced from one sample in a study of type 1 regulatory T cells. No antigen is known for these receptors. MiXCR, applied by TCRdb to the reads, yields one record per CDR3 protein. Here the sample spans about 62,000 distinct CDR3 sequences, 62% being singletons. The source material was cultured non-Tr1 T cells, either the whole culture or a sorted T cell fraction (not recorded which). The receptors here all came from a human donor in good health.

This clonotype has a handful of counts. The gene calls are TRBV11-2 and TRBJ2-2; D call uncertain. CDR1 SGHAT and CDR2 FQNNGV come from the germline V gene. The CDR3 consists of 13 residues. The V end was cut by 4 bases, the J end by 6 bases, with 9 bases between. The CDR3: CASSSAGAGELFF. The CDR3 coding sequence is TGTGCCAGCAGCTCGGCTGGCGCCGGGGAGCTGTTTTTT.

V usage is TRBV5-4 and J usage is TRBJ2-1; 9 nucleotides match TRBD1. The CDR3 runs to 15 residues. Germline values: CDR1 SGHNT, CDR2 YYREEE (reference sequence). V trimming: 3 bases; J trimming: 6 bases; junction bases outside the gene matches: 7. The CDR3 loop reads CASSSRRQGVNEQFF. The CDR3 bases are TGTGCCAGCAGCTCCCGGAGACAGGGGGTCAATGAGCAGTTCTTC. The full variable domain, with the rest looked up from reference TRBV5-4 and TRBJ2-1, is ETGVTQSPTHLIKTRGQQVTLRCSSQSGHNTVSWYQQALGQGPQFIFQYYREEENGRGNFPPRFSGLQFPNYSSELNVNALELDDSALYLCASSSRRQGVNEQFFGPGTRLTVL.

This sequence joins TRBV20-1 and TRBJ1-1; D gene ambiguous. The germline CDR1 and CDR2 sequences are DFQATT and SNEGSKA (reference sequence). The length of the CDR3 is 13 residues. V was shortened by 6 bases and J by 0 bases, with 11 bases between the two germline ends. CDR3 sequence: CSARPTMNTEAFF. In DNA form, the CDR3 reads TGCAGTGCCCGGCCCACCATGAACACTGAAGCTTTCTTT.

This chain uses TRBV12-3 or TRBV12-4 with TRBJ2-5; a possible D gene is TRBD1 (6 bases). V was clipped by 4 bases and J by 5 bases, with 17 bases between them. CDR3 length: 15 amino acids. The CDR3 nucleotides read TGTGCCAGCAGTTGGGGACAACTACCTGGGGAGACCCAGTACTTC. Its protein product is CASSWGQLPGETQYF.

This clonotype showed up just a few times. The J gene is TRBJ2-6, the V gene TRBV2; 9 bases fit TRBD1. V gave up 6 bases and J gave up 3 bases; unmatched junction bases: 6. CDR3 length: 16 amino acids. The germline V gene has CDR1 SNHLY and CDR2 FYNNEI. The CDR3 nucleotides are TGTGCCAGCAGGCGGACAGGGGCGGGTGGGGCCAACGTCCTGACTTTC. Its protein is CASRRTGAGGANVLTF.

DNA of the CDR3: TGTGCCAGCAGCCTAGGGACTAGCGGGATTGGTGAGCAGTTCTTC. It is translated as CASSLGTSGIGEQFF. This chain links TRBV11-2 with TRBJ2-1, with 13 bases lining up with TRBD2. Unmatched junction bases numbered 7, after V lost 5 bases and J lost 9 bases. The CDR3 spans 15 residues. From germline, CDR1 is SGHAT and CDR2 FQNNGV.

This clonotype turned up a few times. The V gene is TRBV15, the J gene TRBJ1-5; the match to TRBD1 covers 10 bases. Unmatched junction bases numbered 12, after V lost 2 bases and J lost 2 bases. This CDR3 region has 19 residues. Germline V gene sequence: CDR1 LNHNV, CDR2 YYDKDF (reference sequence). In DNA, the CDR3 is TGTGCCACCAGCAGACCAACCGGGACAGGGGCACTGGGCAATCAGCCCCAGCATTTT. It is translated as CATSRPTGTGALGNQPQHF.

This clonotype appeared a few times. This chain connects TRBV5-1 to TRBJ2-1; TRBD1 might be the D (6 bases). Germline lookup yields CDR1 SGHRS and CDR2 YFSETQ. V lost 2 bases and J 4 bases, leaving 13 bases between the germline ends. This CDR3 region has 15 residues. The CDR3 sequence: CASSFRDTSYNEQFF. DNA of the CDR3: TGCGCCAGCAGCTTCCGGGACACTAGTTACAATGAGCAGTTCTTC.

This clonotype appeared a few times. The J gene is TRBJ2-5, the V gene TRBV5-5, with D possibly TRBD2 on 6 matching bases. Trimming stripped 5 bases from V and 5 bases from J, with 22 bases between. The CDR3 has 16 amino acids. The V gene's germline CDR1 is SGHKS and CDR2 YYEKEE (reference sequence). The chain's CDR3 is CASSLLPGRGGETQYF. Here the CDR3 DNA reads TGTGCCAGCAGTTTACTGCCGGGACGAGGAGGGGAGACCCAGTACTTC.

There are a few counts of this clonotype. The chain is built from TRBV5-1 and TRBJ2-1, with 9 nucleotides matching TRBD2. The J segment lost 6 bases and the V segment lost 0 bases, leaving 13 bases of the junction unmatched. The CDR3 is 18 residues long. The germline V gene has CDR1 SGHRS and CDR2 YFSETQ. This CDR3 is CASSLEASGARGINEQFF. The DNA for the CDR3 is TGCGCCAGCAGCTTGGAGGCTAGCGGGGCCAGGGGAATCAATGAGCAGTTCTTC.

The CDR3 DNA is TGTGCCAGCAGCTTAGAGGCGGCTACAAGCATTCAGTACTTC. Encoded protein: CASSLEAATSIQYF. The chain has TRBV7-9 and TRBJ2-4, with D unclear. There are 14 residues in the CDR3. Trimming took off 1 base at V and 9 bases at J, with 13 bases between the two ends. The germline V gene has CDR1 SEHNR and CDR2 FQNEAQ (reference sequence).

The V call is TRBV12-3 or TRBV12-4, the J call TRBJ2-3; D possibly corresponds to TRBD2 (6 bases). The germline V and J ends were trimmed by 5 bases and 3 bases, with 9 bases remaining between them. The CDR3 length is 13 residues. The CDR3, as DNA: TGTGCCAGCAGTCCGCTAGCGACAGATACGCAGTATTTT. It encodes CASSPLATDTQYF.

V usage is TRBV10-3 and J usage is TRBJ2-7; D might be TRBD1 or TRBD2, each matching 6 bases. CDR3 length: 15 residues. CDR1 is ENHRY, CDR2 SYGVKD, per germline. V was trimmed by 8 bases and J by 3 bases, leaving 20 bases between them. The CDR3 region is CAISRGVGADYEQYF. The CDR3 coding sequence is TGTGCCATCTCCCGCGGGGTGGGGGCTGACTACGAGCAGTACTTC.

This clonotype is medium-sized by share. The chain carries TRBV4-1 and TRBJ2-7; no reliable D call. The CDR3 covers 14 residues. The germline V gene has CDR1 MGHRA and CDR2 YSYEKL. The V and J ends lost 4 bases and 1 base respectively, with 11 bases between them. The CDR3 coding sequence is TGCGCCAGCAGCCTAGGAGTGCAGTCCTACGAGCAGTACTTC. Its translation: CASSLGVQSYEQYF.

The chain recombines TRBV5-1 with TRBJ2-1, with TRBD2 identical over 12 bases. V was clipped by 5 bases and J by 8 bases; unmatched bases: 14. The CDR3 is 17 residues long. Germline lookup yields CDR1 SGHRS and CDR2 YFSETQ. In nucleotides, the CDR3 is TGCGCCAGCAGTCAAATGGGGACACTAGCGGGAGGACATGAGCAGTTCTTC. Translated: CASSQMGTLAGGHEQFF.

This chain joins TRBV7-2 and TRBJ2-3; possibly TRBD2 for D (6 bases). Germline V gene sequence: CDR1 SGHTA, CDR2 FQGNSA. With 6 bases removed from V and 5 bases from J, the gap between germline ends came to 18 bases. This CDR3 comprises 15 residues. CDR3 region: CASRPGTLPVDTQYF. CDR3 sequence (DNA): TGTGCCAGCAGACCCGGGACTCTACCAGTAGATACGCAGTATTTT.

This clonotype came up a few times. This chain joins TRBV20-1 and TRBJ2-7; tentatively, D is TRBD1 or TRBD2 (5 bases each). V was trimmed by 7 bases and J by 1 base, leaving 14 bases between them. The CDR3 runs to 13 residues. Germline V lookup: CDR1 DFQATT, CDR2 SNEGSKA (reference sequence). The CDR3 DNA reads as TGCAGTGTCTCGGGACCTCAATCCTACGAGCAGTACTTC. Translated, it gives CSVSGPQSYEQYF.

The rearrangement uses TRBV3-1 and TRBJ1-4; D ambiguous. Per germline, CDR1 LGHDT and CDR2 YNNKEL (reference sequence). CDR3 length: 12 amino acids. V was trimmed by 9 bases and J by 8 bases, leaving 13 bases between them. CDR3 region: CASQRAREKLFF. In DNA form, the CDR3 reads TGTGCCAGTCAGCGGGCGCGGGAAAAACTGTTTTTT.

Concerning this clonotype: Just one base apart from a much larger clone, this may be a read error. The chain joins TRBV20-1 to TRBJ2-2, with TRBD1 identical over 9 bases. Germline V gives CDR1 DFQATT, CDR2 SNEGSKA (reference sequence). The CDR3 is made up of 16 amino acids. The CDR3 loop is CSARDHGTGNTGGLFF. Here the CDR3 DNA reads TGCAGTGCTAGAGATCACGGGACAGGGAACACCGGGGGGCTGTTTTTT.